This TCR beta chain was captured in a study of Ad26.COV2.S vaccination and SARS-CoV-2 variants. The wider study: The trial was COV1001 and the donor's arm was Ad26.COV2.S.

TCRdb's table, derived via immunoSEQ multiplex PCR, lists solely in-frame clones and lacks some. The repertoire includes fewer than 500,000 clones, approximately 89% of them detected once, and about 2.5% sits in the top ten. General study findings and limits: Non-spike TCR breadth showed similarity between vaccine and placebo recipients.

Noted treatment: 15 to 20 received Ad26.COV2.S at low or high dose, single or two shots; 5 received placebo; per-sample allocation not given. Sampling happened 63 days after the first vaccine or placebo injection. The donor was a Boston adult aged 18-55 years. Wuhan-strain SARS-CoV-2 spike was expressed by the Ad26 vector that made up the vaccine. This clone was counted a single time. Its target is not known. This receptor was taken from a person between 18 and 59 years old who received the Ad26.COV2.S COVID-19 vaccine or a placebo. The starting material was peripheral blood, obtained in a trial of Ad26.COV2.S vaccine versus placebo.

CDR3 sequence: CASSQGFRRADEKLFF. The CDR3 DNA is TGTGCCAGCAGCCAAGGTTTCAGGAGGGCCGATGAAAAACTGTTTTTT. This chain connects TRBV4-2 to TRBJ1-4, with unresolved D. CDR1 and CDR2 (germline): LGHNA, YNFKEQ. The V gene lost 1 base and the J gene lost 6 bases, with 15 bases spanning the gap. The CDR3 is made up of 16 amino acids.